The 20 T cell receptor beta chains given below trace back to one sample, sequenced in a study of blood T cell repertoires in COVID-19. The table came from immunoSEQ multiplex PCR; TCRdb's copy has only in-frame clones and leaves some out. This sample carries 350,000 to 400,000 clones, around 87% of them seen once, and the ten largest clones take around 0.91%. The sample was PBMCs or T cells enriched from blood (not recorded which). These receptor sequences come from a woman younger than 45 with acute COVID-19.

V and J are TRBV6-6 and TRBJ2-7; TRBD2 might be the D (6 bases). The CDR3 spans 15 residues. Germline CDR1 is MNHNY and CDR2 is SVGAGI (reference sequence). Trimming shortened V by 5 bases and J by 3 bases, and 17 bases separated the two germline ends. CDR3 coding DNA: TGTGCCAGCAGTAGCCTTTTGGGGGGTTACTACGAGCAGTACTTC. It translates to CASSSLLGGYYEQYF.

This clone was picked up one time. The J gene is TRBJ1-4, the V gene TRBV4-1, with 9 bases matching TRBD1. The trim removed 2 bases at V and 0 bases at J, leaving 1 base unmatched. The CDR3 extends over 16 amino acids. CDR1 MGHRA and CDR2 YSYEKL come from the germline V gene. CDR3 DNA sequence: TGCGCCAGCAGCCAACGGGACAGGGCAACTAATGAAAAACTGTTTTTT. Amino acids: CASSQRDRATNEKLFF.

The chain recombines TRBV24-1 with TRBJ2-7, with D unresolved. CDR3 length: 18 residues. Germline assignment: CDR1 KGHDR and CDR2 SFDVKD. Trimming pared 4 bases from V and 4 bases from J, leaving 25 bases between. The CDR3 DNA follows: TGTGCCACCAGTGACACCACTCGACACCAGACCTCAATTTACGAGCAGTACTTC. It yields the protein CATSDTTRHQTSIYEQYF.

CDR3 DNA sequence: TGTGCCAGCAGCTTGGTTCAGGTAGCTGAAGCTTTCTTT. Protein product: CASSLVQVAEAFF. This chain uses TRBV5-5 with TRBJ1-1, with D uncertain. The CDR3 spans 13 residues. Germline V lookup: CDR1 SGHKS, CDR2 YYEKEE (reference sequence). V was shortened by 0 bases and J by 6 bases, with 9 bases between the two germline ends.

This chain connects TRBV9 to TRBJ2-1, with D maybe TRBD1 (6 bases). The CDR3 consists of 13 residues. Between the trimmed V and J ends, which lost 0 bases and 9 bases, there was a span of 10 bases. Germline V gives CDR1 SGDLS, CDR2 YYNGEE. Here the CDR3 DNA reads TGTGCCAGCAGCGTAGTAGGGGGTATTGAGCAGTTCTTC. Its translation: CASSVVGGIEQFF.

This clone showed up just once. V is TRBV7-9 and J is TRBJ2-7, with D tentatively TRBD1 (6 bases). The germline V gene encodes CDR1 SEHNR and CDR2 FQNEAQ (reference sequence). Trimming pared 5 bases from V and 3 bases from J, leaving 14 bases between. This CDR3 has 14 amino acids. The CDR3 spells CASSLYQGFYEQYF. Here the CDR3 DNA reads TGTGCCAGCAGCCTCTATCAGGGGTTCTACGAGCAGTACTTC. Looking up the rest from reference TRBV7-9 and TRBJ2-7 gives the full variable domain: DTGVSQNPRHKITKRGQNVTFRCDPISEHNRLYWYRQTLGQGPEFLTYFQNEAQLEKSRLLSDRFSAERPKGSFSTLEIQRTEQGDSAMYLCASSLYQGFYEQYFGPGTRLTVT.

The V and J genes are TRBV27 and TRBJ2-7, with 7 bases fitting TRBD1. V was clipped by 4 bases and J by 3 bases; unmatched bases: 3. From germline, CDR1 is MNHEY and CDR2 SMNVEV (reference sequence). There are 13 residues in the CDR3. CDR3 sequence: CASSSYRGYEQYF. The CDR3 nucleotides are TGTGCCAGCAGTTCCTACAGGGGCTACGAGCAGTACTTC.

This CDR3 is CASSQVGTYNNEQFF. In DNA form, the CDR3 reads TGTGCCAGCAGCCAAGTAGGGACTTACAACAATGAGCAGTTCTTC. This sequence joins TRBV3-1 (or the pseudogene TRBV3-2) and TRBJ2-1, with D perhaps matching TRBD2 (6 bases). V was shortened by 1 base and J by 5 bases, with 12 bases between the two germline ends. Germline CDR1 and CDR2: LGHDT and YNNKEL (reference sequence). The CDR3 totals 15 residues.

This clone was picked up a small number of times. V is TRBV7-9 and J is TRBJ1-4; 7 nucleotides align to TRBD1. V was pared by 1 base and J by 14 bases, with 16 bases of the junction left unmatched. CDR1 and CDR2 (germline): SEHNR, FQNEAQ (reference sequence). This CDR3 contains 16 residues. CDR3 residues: CASSLERTGSRSGLFF. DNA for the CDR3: TGTGCCAGCAGCTTAGAGAGGACAGGAAGCCGTTCGGGGCTGTTTTTT.

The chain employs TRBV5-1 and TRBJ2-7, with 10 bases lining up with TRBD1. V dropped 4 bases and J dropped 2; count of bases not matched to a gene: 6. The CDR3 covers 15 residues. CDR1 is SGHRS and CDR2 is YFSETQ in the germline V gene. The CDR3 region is CASSAGGQGTYEQYF. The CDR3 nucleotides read TGCGCCAGCAGCGCAGGGGGACAGGGGACCTACGAGCAGTACTTC.

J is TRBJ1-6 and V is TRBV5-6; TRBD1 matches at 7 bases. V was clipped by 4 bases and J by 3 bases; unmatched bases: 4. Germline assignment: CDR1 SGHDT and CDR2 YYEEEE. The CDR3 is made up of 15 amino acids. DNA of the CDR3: TGTGCCAGCAGCCCGACAGGGAACTATAATTCACCCCTCCACTTT. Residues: CASSPTGNYNSPLHF.

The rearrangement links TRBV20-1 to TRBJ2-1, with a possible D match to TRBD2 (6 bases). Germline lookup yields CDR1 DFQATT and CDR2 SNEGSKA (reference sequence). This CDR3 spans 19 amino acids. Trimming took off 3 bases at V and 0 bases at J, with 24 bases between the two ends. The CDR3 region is CSASDRFKTSPISYNEQFF. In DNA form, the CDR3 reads TGCAGTGCTAGTGACAGATTCAAAACTAGCCCTATCTCCTACAATGAGCAGTTCTTC.

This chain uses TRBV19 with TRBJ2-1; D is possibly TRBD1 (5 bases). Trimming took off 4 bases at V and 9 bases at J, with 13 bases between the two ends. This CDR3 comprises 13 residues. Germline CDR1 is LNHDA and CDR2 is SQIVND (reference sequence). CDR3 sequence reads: CASSSRDRGEQFF. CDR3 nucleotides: TGTGCCAGTAGTAGCAGGGATCGAGGTGAGCAGTTCTTC.

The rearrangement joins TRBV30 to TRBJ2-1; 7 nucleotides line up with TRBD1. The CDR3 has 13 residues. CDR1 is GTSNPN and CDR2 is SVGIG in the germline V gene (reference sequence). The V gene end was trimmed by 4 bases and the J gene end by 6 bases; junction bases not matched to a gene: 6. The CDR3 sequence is CAWNRGSANEQFF. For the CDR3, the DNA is TGTGCCTGGAACAGGGGTTCGGCCAATGAGCAGTTCTTC.

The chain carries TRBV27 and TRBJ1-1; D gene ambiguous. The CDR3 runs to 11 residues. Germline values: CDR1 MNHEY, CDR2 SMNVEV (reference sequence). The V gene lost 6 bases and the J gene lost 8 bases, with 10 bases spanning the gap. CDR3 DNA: TGTGCCAGCAGCTTGGGAGGAGAAGCTTTCTTT. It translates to CASSLGGEAFF.

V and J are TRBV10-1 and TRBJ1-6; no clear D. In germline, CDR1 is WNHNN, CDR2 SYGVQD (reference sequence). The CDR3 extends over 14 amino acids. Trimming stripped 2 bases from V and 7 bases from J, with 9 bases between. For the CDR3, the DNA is TGCGCCAGCAGTGAGGCGGTGCGAAATTCACCCCTCCACTTT. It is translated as CASSEAVRNSPLHF.

CDR3 bases: TGTGCCAGCAGTGACTCGTTCAGCGGGGGCACAGATACGCAGTATTTT. It specifies CASSDSFSGGTDTQYF. The V call is TRBV6-4, the J call TRBJ2-3, with TRBD2 identical over 7 bases. Germline trimming cut 0 bases from V and 1 base from J; bases unmatched to any gene: 4. Per germline, CDR1 MRHNA and CDR2 SNTAGT. CDR3 length: 16 amino acids.

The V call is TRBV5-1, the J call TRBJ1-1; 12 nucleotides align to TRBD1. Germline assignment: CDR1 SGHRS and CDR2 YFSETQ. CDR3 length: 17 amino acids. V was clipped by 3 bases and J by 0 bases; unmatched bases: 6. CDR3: CASSSRDRGRVNTEAFF. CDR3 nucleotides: TGCGCCAGCAGCTCTAGGGACAGGGGGCGGGTGAACACTGAAGCTTTCTTT. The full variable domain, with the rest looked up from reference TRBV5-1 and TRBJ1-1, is KAGVTQTPRYLIKTRGQQVTLSCSPISGHRSVSWYQQTPGQGLQFLFEYFSETQRNKGNFPGRFSGRQFSNSRSEMNVSTLELGDSALYLCASSSRDRGRVNTEAFFGQGTRLTVV.

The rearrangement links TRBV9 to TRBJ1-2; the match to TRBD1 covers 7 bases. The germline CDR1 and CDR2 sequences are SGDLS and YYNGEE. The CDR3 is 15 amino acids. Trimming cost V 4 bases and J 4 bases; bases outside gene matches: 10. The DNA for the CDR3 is TGTGCCAGCAGCCCCACCGGGACAGAGAGCTATGGCTACACCTTC. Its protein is CASSPTGTESYGYTF. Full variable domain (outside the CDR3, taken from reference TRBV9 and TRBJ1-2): DSGVTQTPKHLITATGQRVTLRCSPRSGDLSVYWYQQSLDQGLQFLIQYYNGEERAKGNILERFSAQQFPDLHSELNLSSLELGDSALYFCASSPTGTESYGYTFGSGTRLTVV.

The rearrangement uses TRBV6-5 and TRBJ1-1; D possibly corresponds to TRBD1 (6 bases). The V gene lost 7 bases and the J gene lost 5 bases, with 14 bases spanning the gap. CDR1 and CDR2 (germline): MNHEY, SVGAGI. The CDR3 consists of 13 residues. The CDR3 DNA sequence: TGTGCCAGCACGCTACAGGGATGGACTGAAGCTTTCTTT. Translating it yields CASTLQGWTEAFF.